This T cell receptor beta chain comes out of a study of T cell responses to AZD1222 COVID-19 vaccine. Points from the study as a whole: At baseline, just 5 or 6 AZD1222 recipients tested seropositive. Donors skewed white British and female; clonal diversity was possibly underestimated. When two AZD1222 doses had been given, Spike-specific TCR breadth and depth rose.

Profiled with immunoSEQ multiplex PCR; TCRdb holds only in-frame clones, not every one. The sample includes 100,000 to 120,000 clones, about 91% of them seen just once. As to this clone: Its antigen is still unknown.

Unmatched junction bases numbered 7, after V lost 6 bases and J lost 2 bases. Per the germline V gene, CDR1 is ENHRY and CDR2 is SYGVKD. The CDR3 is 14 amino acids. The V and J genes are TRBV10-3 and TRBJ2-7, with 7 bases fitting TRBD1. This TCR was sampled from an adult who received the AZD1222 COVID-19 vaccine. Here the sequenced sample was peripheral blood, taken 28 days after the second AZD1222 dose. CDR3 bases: TGTGCCATCAGCGAGGGACAGTTCCCCTACGAGCAGTACTTC. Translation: CAISEGQFPYEQYF.